The rows below give T cell receptor beta chains drawn from one sample of a study of molecular identifiers for immune sequencing clone quantification. A single record per CDR3 protein comes from TCRdb applying MiXCR to the PCR reads. The sample includes under 650,000 distinct CDR3 sequences, 20% of them seen just once. Sequences were obtained from naive CD8+ T cells from blood, with Jurkat cell RNA spiked in. The receptor set was obtained from a human donor in good health. Some libraries in this study had Jurkat cell RNA spiked in. CDR3s include the opening cysteine and the closing phenylalanine or tryptophan. D genes are given only for firm matches. Only part of the rows carry a size: once, few, many, or a class if the clone is expanded.

clone size	V gene	J gene	D gene	CDR3 protein	CDR3 DNA
NA	TRBV13	TRBJ2-1	TRBD1	CASSLEQGARNEQFF	TGTGCCAGCAGCTTAGAACAGGGGGCAAGGAATGAGCAGTTCTTC
NA	TRBV9	TRBJ2-1	NA	CASSVGISLGNEQFF	TGTGCCAGCAGCGTAGGGATCTCCCTGGGGAATGAGCAGTTCTTC
many	TRBV4-1	TRBJ2-5	NA	CASSQVEEETQYF	TGCGCCAGCAGCCAAGTGGAAGAAGAGACCCAGTACTTC
many	TRBV7-9	TRBJ2-7	TRBD2	CASSLGRGGVNPYEQYF	TGTGCCAGCAGCTTGGGCCGTGGGGGGGTTAACCCCTACGAGCAGTACTTC
many	TRBV7-2	TRBJ1-4	NA	CASSSGVAGEKLFF	TGTGCCAGCAGCTCCGGGGTGGCGGGGGAGAAACTGTTTTTT
NA	TRBV4-3	TRBJ2-2	NA	CASSRSLRGPNTGELFF	TGCGCCAGCAGCCGCAGTCTCCGGGGGCCGAACACCGGGGAGCTGTTTTTT
many	TRBV18	TRBJ1-2	NA	CASSPSSEYYGYTF	TGTGCCAGCTCACCCTCGAGCGAATACTATGGCTACACCTTC
few	TRBV2	TRBJ2-7	NA	CASSGGHSYEQYF	TGTGCCAGCAGTGGCGGCCACTCCTACGAGCAGTACTTC
many	TRBV9	TRBJ2-2	NA	CASSVVRAVYTGELFF	TGTGCCAGCAGCGTAGTTAGGGCAGTGTACACCGGGGAGCTGTTTTTT
many	TRBV6-2/TRBV6-3	TRBJ2-7	TRBD2	CASSPYVGSGTYEQYF	TGTGCCAGCAGTCCCTACGTCGGTAGCGGGACTTACGAGCAGTACTTC
NA	TRBV4-1	TRBJ2-4	NA	CASSQEGGRVAKNIQYF	TGCGCCAGCAGCCAGGAGGGGGGAAGAGTAGCCAAAAACATTCAGTACTTC
few	TRBV10-3	TRBJ1-5	NA	CAISGGISNQPQHF	TGTGCCATCAGTGGAGGGATAAGCAATCAGCCCCAGCATTTT
many	TRBV5-1	TRBJ2-7	NA	CASSSYTGAAYEQYF	TGCGCCAGCAGCTCCTACACCGGGGCGGCCTACGAGCAGTACTTC
many	TRBV19	TRBJ2-5	NA	CASGELFEETQYF	TGTGCCAGCGGAGAACTATTTGAAGAGACCCAGTACTTC
NA	TRBV4-1	TRBJ1-5	NA	CASSQDRRSLPQHF	TGCGCCAGCAGCCAAGACAGGAGGAGCCTGCCCCAGCATTTT
many	TRBV11-2	TRBJ2-4	TRBD2	CATRGGGDGKNIQYF	TGTGCCACACGGGGCGGGGGTGATGGCAAAAACATTCAGTACTTC
NA	TRBV27	TRBJ2-1	NA	CASRTAESSYNERFF	TGTGCCAGCAGAACCGCGGAGAGCTCCTACAATGAGCGGTTCTTC
many	TRBV11-2	TRBJ2-1	TRBD1	CASSVGTGQYNEQFF	TGTGCCAGCAGCGTCGGGACAGGACAATACAATGAGCAGTTCTTC
many	TRBV4-3	TRBJ1-3	NA	CASSENRYRKEGNTIYF	TGCGCCAGCAGCGAAAATCGGTACAGGAAGGAAGGAAACACCATATATTTT
few	TRBV10-3	TRBJ1-4	NA	CAISEYQGATNEKLFF	TGTGCCATCAGTGAGTACCAGGGAGCAACTAATGAAAAACTGTTTTTT
few	TRBV6-2/TRBV6-3	TRBJ2-7	TRBD1	CASKKTGSGNEQYF	TGTGCCAGCAAAAAGACAGGGTCTGGAAACGAGCAGTACTTC
many	TRBV5-5	TRBJ1-5	NA	CASSLAGRSNQPQHF	TGTGCCAGCAGCTTGGCCGGGAGGAGCAATCAGCCCCAGCATTTT
many	TRBV29-1	TRBJ2-1	TRBD2	CSAGFWDTPQLAETYNEQFF	TGCAGCGCCGGTTTCTGGGACACGCCACAACTAGCGGAAACTTACAATGAGCAGTTCTTC
few	TRBV4-3	TRBJ1-3	NA	CASSQDGERGSGNTIYF	TGCGCCAGCAGCCAAGATGGGGAGAGGGGCTCTGGAAACACCATATATTTT
many	TRBV9	TRBJ2-2	NA	CASSQSGAGELFF	TGTGCCAGCAGCCAATCAGGTGCCGGGGAGCTGTTTTTT
many	TRBV5-5	TRBJ2-7	TRBD2	CASSLEQATGLANYEQYF	TGTGCCAGCAGCTTGGAGCAGGCAACGGGACTAGCGAATTACGAGCAGTACTTC
many	TRBV4-1	TRBJ1-1	NA	CASSQDGEAFF	TGCGCCAGCAGCCAAGATGGTGAAGCTTTCTTT
NA	TRBV7-2	TRBJ1-6	NA	CAGSLDPWRTDLNPPLHF	TGTGCCGGCAGCTTAGACCCCTGGAGGACCGATCTTAATCCACCCCTCCACTTT
NA	TRBV30	TRBJ2-7	NA	CAWDTITGQEQYF	TGTGCCTGGGACACTATTACAGGTCAAGAGCAGTACTTC
few	TRBV6-5	TRBJ2-2	NA	CASGPGAYTGELFF	TGTGCCAGCGGGCCCGGGGCGTACACCGGGGAGCTGTTTTTT
many	TRBV27	TRBJ2-1	NA	CASSPRADNYNEQFF	TGTGCCAGCAGTCCTCGCGCAGATAACTACAATGAGCAGTTCTTC
many	TRBV9	TRBJ2-7	TRBD2	CASSAGLAGEQYF	TGTGCCAGCAGTGCGGGACTAGCTGGTGAGCAGTACTTC
many	TRBV3-2	TRBJ1-6	NA	CASSQVMGTGQKNSPLHF	TGTGCCAGCAGCCAAGTAATGGGGACGGGACAGAAAAATTCACCCCTCCACTTT
few	TRBV19	TRBJ2-3	TRBD1	CASSRPSGTGRFGITDTQYF	TGTGCCAGTAGTAGACCCTCCGGGACAGGTCGATTTGGGATCACAGATACGCAGTATTTT
few	TRBV4-3	TRBJ2-2	TRBD2	CASSQDRQGLREGESTGELFF	TGCGCCAGCAGCCAAGATCGGCAGGGGTTGCGGGAGGGAGAAAGTACCGGGGAGCTGTTTTTT
many	TRBV4-1	TRBJ2-3	NA	CASSQEQGGVTDTQYF	TGCGCCAGCAGCCAAGAGCAAGGGGGAGTAACAGATACGCAGTATTTT
few	TRBV13	TRBJ1-1	NA	CASSLGGLLRAFF	TGTGCCAGCAGCTTAGGCGGGCTGTTGAGAGCTTTCTTT
NA	TRBV7-3	TRBJ2-1	TRBD2	CASSLLAGGPEYEQFF	TGTGCCAGCAGCCTTCTAGCGGGAGGGCCGGAGTATGAGCAGTTCTTC
NA	TRBV19	TRBJ2-7	NA	CASSAQQGPYEQYF	TGTGCCAGTAGTGCTCAACAGGGCCCCTACGAGCAGTACTTC
many	TRBV29-1	TRBJ2-3	NA	CSVEVKGESTDTQYF	TGCAGCGTTGAAGTTAAGGGAGAAAGCACAGATACGCAGTATTTT
many	TRBV4-1	TRBJ1-2	NA	CASSQDGTGYNYGYTF	TGCGCCAGCAGCCAAGATGGAACAGGGTACAACTATGGCTACACCTTC
NA	TRBV24-1	TRBJ2-3	TRBD1	CATSDQRPGTGVSTDTQYF	TGTGCCACCAGTGATCAACGTCCCGGGACAGGGGTGAGCACAGATACGCAGTATTTT
NA	TRBV5-6	TRBJ1-4	NA	CASSLVRQRAERLFF	TGTGCCAGCAGCTTAGTACGCCAGCGCGCTGAAAGACTGTTTTTT
many	TRBV20-1	TRBJ1-1	NA	CSGGRMNTEAFF	TGCAGTGGGGGTCGAATGAACACTGAAGCTTTCTTT
NA	TRBV5-6	TRBJ2-7	TRBD2	CASSLRAGGLDYEQYF	TGTGCCAGCAGCTTGCGAGCGGGGGGATTAGACTACGAGCAGTACTTC
few	TRBV27	TRBJ1-2	TRBD1	CASSKEVGQSPEEDGYTF	TGTGCCAGCAGCAAGGAGGTGGGACAGTCTCCAGAGGAGGATGGCTACACCTTC